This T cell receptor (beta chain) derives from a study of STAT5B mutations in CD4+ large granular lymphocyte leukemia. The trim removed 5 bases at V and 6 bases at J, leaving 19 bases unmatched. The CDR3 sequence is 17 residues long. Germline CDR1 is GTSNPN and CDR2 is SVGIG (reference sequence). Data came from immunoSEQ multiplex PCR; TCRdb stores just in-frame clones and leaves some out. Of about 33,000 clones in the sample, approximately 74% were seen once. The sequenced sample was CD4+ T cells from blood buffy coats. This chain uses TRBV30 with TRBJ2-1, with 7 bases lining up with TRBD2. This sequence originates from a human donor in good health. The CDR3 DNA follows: TGTGCCTGGGGAGCGGGGCGGAACTACCCCTTGGGCAATGAGCAGTTCTTC. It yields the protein CAWGAGRNYPLGNEQFF.